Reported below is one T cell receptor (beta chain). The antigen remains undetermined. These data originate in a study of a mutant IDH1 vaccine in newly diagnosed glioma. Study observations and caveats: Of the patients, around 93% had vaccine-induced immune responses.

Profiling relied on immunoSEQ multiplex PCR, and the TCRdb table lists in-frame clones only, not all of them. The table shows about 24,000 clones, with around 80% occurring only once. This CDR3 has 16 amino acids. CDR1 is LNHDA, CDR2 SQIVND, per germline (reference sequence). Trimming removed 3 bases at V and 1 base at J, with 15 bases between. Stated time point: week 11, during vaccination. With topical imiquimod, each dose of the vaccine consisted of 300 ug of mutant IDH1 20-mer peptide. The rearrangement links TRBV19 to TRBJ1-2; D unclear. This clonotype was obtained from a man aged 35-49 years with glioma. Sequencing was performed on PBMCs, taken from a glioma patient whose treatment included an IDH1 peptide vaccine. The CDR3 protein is CASSIIREGGNYGYTF. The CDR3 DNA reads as TGTGCCAGTAGTATTATTAGGGAAGGAGGTAACTATGGCTACACCTTC.